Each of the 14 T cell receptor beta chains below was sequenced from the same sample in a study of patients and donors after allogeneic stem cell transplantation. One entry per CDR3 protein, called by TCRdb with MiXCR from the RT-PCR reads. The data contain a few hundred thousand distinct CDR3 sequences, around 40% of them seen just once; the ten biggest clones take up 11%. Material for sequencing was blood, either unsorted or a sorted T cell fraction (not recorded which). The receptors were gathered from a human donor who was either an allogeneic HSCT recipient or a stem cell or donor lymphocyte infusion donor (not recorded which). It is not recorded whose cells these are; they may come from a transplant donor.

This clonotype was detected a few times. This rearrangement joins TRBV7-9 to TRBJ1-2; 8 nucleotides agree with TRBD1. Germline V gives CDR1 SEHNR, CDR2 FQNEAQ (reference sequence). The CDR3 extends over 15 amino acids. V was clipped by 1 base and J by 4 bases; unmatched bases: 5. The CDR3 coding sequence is TGTGCCAGCAGCTTAGGCGGGACAGGCTTCTATGGCTACACCTTC. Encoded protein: CASSLGGTGFYGYTF.

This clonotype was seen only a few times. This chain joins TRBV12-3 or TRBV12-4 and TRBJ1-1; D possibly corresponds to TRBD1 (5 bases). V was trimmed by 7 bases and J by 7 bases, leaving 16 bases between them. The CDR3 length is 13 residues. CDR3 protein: CASTHGGVVEAFF. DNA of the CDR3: TGTGCCAGCACCCACGGGGGAGTTGTTGAAGCTTTCTTT.

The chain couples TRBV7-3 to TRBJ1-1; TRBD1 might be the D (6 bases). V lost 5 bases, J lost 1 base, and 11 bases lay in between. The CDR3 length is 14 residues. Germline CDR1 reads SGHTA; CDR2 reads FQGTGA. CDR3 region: CASSPGVPNTEAFF. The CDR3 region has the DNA TGTGCCAGCAGCCCAGGGGTGCCGAACACTGAAGCTTTCTTT.

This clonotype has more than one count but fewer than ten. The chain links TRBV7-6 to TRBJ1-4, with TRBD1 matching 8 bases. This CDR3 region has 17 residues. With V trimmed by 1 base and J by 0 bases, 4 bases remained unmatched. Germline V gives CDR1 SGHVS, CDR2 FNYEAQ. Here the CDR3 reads CASSLGQGRPTNEKLFF. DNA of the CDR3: TGTGCCAGCAGCTTAGGACAGGGGCGTCCAACTAATGAAAAACTGTTTTTT. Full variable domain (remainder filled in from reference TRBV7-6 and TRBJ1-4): GAGVSQSPRYKVTKRGQDVALRCDPISGHVSLYWYRQALGQGPEFLTYFNYEAQQDKSGLPNDRFSAERPEGSISTLTIQRTEQRDSAMYRCASSLGQGRPTNEKLFFGSGTQLSVL.

Here the CDR3 reads CSARFSAYEQYF. In DNA, the CDR3 is TGCAGTGCTAGATTCAGCGCCTACGAGCAGTACTTC. V usage is TRBV20-1 and J usage is TRBJ2-7; D remains unclear. V was cut by 2 bases and J by 2 bases, with 7 bases left in between. The CDR3 spans 12 residues. Germline assignment: CDR1 DFQATT and CDR2 SNEGSKA (reference sequence).

In DNA form, the CDR3 reads TGCGCCAGCAGCCGGGGAGGACAGGGCCTTTACGAGCAGTACTTC. This encodes CASSRGGQGLYEQYF. This chain links TRBV5-1 with TRBJ2-7; 8 bases are a match to TRBD1. V lost 4 bases and J lost 4; bases outside the gene matches: 10. This CDR3 is 15 amino acids long. Germline V gives CDR1 SGHRS, CDR2 YFSETQ.

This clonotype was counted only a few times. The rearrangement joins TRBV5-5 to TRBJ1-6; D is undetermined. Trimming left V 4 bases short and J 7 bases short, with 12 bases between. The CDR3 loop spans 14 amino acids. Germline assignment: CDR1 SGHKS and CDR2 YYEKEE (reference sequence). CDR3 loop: CASSGGNLNSPLHF. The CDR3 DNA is TGTGCCAGCAGCGGCGGGAATTTGAATTCACCCCTCCACTTT.

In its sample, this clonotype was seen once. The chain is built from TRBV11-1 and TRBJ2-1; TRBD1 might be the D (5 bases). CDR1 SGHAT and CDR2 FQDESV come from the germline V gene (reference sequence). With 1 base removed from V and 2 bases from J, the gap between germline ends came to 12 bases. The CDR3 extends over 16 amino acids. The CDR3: CASSLGTGSPYNEQFF. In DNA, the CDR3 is TGTGCCAGCAGCTTAGGCACAGGCTCCCCCTACAATGAGCAGTTCTTC.

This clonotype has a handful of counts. CDR3 loop: CSARDGGGAWNGYTF. CDR3 coding DNA: TGCAGTGCTAGAGATGGGGGGGGCGCCTGGAATGGCTACACCTTC. The chain couples TRBV20-1 to TRBJ1-2; the D gene is possibly TRBD1 (6 bases). The CDR3 length is 15 residues. V lost 0 bases, J lost 6 bases, and 17 bases lay in between. Germline V lookup: CDR1 DFQATT, CDR2 SNEGSKA (reference sequence).

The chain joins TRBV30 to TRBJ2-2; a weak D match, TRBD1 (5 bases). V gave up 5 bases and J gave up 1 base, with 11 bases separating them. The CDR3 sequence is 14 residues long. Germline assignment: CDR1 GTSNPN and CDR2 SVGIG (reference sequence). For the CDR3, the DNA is TGTGCCTGGGGCCCAGGGAAGAACACCGGGGAGCTGTTTTTT. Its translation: CAWGPGKNTGELFF. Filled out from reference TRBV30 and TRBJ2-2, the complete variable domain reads SQTIHQWPATLVQPVGSPLSLECTVEGTSNPNLYWYRQAAGRGLQLLFYSVGIGQISSEVPQNLSASRPQDRQFILSSKKLLLSDSGFYLCAWGPGKNTGELFFGEGSRLTVL.

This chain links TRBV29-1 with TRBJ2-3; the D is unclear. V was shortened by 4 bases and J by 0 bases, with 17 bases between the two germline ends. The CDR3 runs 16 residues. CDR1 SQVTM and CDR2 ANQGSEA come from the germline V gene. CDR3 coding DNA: TGCAGCGTTGGTCCCCACCCGAACTATAGCACAGATACGCAGTATTTT. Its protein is CSVGPHPNYSTDTQYF.

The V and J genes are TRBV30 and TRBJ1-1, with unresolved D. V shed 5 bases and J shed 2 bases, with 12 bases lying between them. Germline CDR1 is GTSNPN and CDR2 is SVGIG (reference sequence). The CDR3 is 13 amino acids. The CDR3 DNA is TGTGCCTGGTTACCGGGGTTTAACACTGAAGCTTTCTTT. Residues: CAWLPGFNTEAFF.

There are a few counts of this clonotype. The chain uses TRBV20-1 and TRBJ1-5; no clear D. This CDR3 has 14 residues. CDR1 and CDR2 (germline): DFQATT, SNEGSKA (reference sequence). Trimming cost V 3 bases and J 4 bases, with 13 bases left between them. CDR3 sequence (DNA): TGCAGTGCTAGTTTGGGTCCGGGGAATCAGCCCCAGCATTTT. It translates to CSASLGPGNQPQHF.

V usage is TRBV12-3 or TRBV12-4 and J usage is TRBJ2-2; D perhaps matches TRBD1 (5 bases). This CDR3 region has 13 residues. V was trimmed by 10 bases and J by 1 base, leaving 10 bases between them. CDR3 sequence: CANKGLNTGELFF. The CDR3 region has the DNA TGTGCCAATAAGGGGTTGAACACCGGGGAGCTGTTTTTT.